The 20 T cell receptor beta chains below were found in one sample sequenced in a study of T cell repertoires in cytomegalovirus infection. TCRdb re-called the reads with MiXCR, one entry per CDR3 protein. The table lists some 68,000 distinct CDR3 sequences, approximately 22% of them singletons. Antigen specificity for these receptors is unknown. The specimen sequenced was PBMCs, sequenced either directly or after in vitro stimulation (not recorded which). These receptors came from a human donor in good health (CMV status not recorded). Some clones in this sample may be carry-over from other donors' samples.

This clonotype was seen more than once but under ten times. The V gene is TRBV10-3, the J gene TRBJ2-1; tentative D call: TRBD2 (5 bases). The CDR3 is 11 residues long. The V end lost 6 bases, the J end lost 9 bases, and 9 bases lay between the germline ends. Germline-derived CDR1 and CDR2 are ENHRY and SYGVKD. CDR3 nucleotide sequence: TGTGCCATCAGCGCCGGGGTTGAGCAGTTCTTC. It yields the protein CAISAGVEQFF.

This chain connects TRBV6-2 or TRBV6-3 to TRBJ2-5, with D possibly TRBD2 on 6 matching bases. The V gene lost 8 bases and the J gene lost 5 bases, with 18 bases spanning the gap. Germline loops: CDR1 MNHEY, CDR2 SVGEGT. There are 14 residues in the CDR3. CDR3 region: CASRGGEASETQYF. The CDR3 nucleotides read TGTGCCAGCCGAGGAGGGGAGGCGAGTGAGACCCAGTACTTC.

This clonotype has just a few counts. This CDR3 reads CASSLIQGVTEAFF. CDR3 nucleotide sequence: TGTGCCAGCAGCTTAATACAGGGGGTTACTGAAGCTTTCTTT. The chain is built from TRBV11-2 and TRBJ1-1, with 8 bases lining up with TRBD1. The J segment lost 5 bases and the V segment lost 2 bases, leaving 4 bases of the junction unmatched. The length of the CDR3 is 14 residues. The germline CDR1 and CDR2 sequences are SGHAT and FQNNGV.

This clonotype was counted at least ten times. The chain links TRBV7-8 to TRBJ1-3; weak D call: TRBD1 (5 bases). CDR3 length equals 16 residues. Looked up from germline, CDR1 is SGHVS and CDR2 is FQNEAQ. Deletions cut 2 bases from V and 3 bases from J, with 14 bases between. The CDR3 loop reads CASSLTRGRVGNTIYF. CDR3 in DNA: TGTGCCAGCAGCTTAACGCGGGGCAGGGTTGGAAACACCATATATTTT.

V is TRBV7-6 and J is TRBJ2-7; 7 bases are a match to TRBD1. In germline, CDR1 is SGHVS, CDR2 FNYEAQ. Trimming at V came to 5 bases and at J to 2 bases, leaving 6 bases not matched to a gene. The CDR3 consists of 14 residues. The CDR3: CASSLRQGPYEQYF. CDR3 sequence (DNA): TGTGCCAGCAGCCTCAGACAGGGACCCTACGAGCAGTACTTC.

This clonotype was detected only a few times. This chain uses TRBV5-1 with TRBJ2-5; no clear D. Germline values: CDR1 SGHRS, CDR2 YFSETQ. V was shortened by 4 bases and J by 4 bases, with 8 bases between the two germline ends. The CDR3 is 12 residues long. CDR3 sequence (DNA): TGCGCCAGCAGCCGTATCGCAGAGACCCAGTACTTC. As protein: CASSRIAETQYF.

The chain uses TRBV23-1 and TRBJ2-1; D assignment may be TRBD1 or TRBD2 (5 bases each). TRBV23-1 is identified as an open reading frame with a role that is uncertain. V was shortened by 4 bases and J by 0 bases, with 10 bases between the two germline ends. This CDR3 spans 15 amino acids. The CDR3 coding sequence is TGCGCCAGCAGTCTAGCAGGGAGCTCCTACAATGAGCAGTTCTTC. It is translated as CASSLAGSSYNEQFF.

The chain carries TRBV7-9 and TRBJ2-5; D unclear. This CDR3 has 12 residues. Per germline, CDR1 SEHNR and CDR2 FQNEAQ (reference sequence). Trimming pared 3 bases from V and 5 bases from J, leaving 7 bases between. CDR3 sequence: CASSFNAETQYF. Here the CDR3 DNA reads TGTGCCAGCAGCTTCAACGCCGAGACCCAGTACTTC.

This chain links TRBV5-4 with TRBJ2-3; TRBD2 aligns across 12 bases. From germline, CDR1 is SGHNT and CDR2 YYREEE (reference sequence). The CDR3 totals 16 residues. V shed 0 bases, J shed 4 bases, and the junction held 3 bases outside the gene matches. CDR3 loop: CASSLASGRVADTQYF. CDR3 sequence (DNA): TGTGCCAGCAGCTTGGCTAGCGGGAGGGTTGCAGATACGCAGTATTTT.

The CDR3: CASSSHSNYGYTF. CDR3 nucleotides: TGTGCCAGCAGCTCGCACTCAAACTATGGCTACACCTTC. This sequence joins TRBV7-2 and TRBJ1-2; D uncertain. CDR3 length: 13 amino acids. V was trimmed by 4 bases and J by 2 bases, leaving 8 bases between them. Germline CDR1 is SGHTA and CDR2 is FQGNSA.

This clonotype came up many times. The chain's CDR3 is CASSPARGGRGNEQFF. The CDR3 nucleotides are TGTGCCAGCAGTCCAGCCCGGGGCGGGAGGGGCAATGAGCAGTTCTTC. This chain connects TRBV28 to TRBJ2-1; 9 positions match TRBD2. Germline CDR1 is MDHEN and CDR2 is SYDVKM. The CDR3 runs to 16 residues. Trimming took 5 bases from V and 6 from J; bases not matched to a gene: 11.

This clonotype turned up a few times. The chain joins TRBV7-2 to TRBJ2-2, with 10 positions matching TRBD2. Trimming at V came to 5 bases and at J to 8 bases, leaving 8 bases not matched to a gene. CDR3 length: 15 amino acids. Germline V lookup: CDR1 SGHTA, CDR2 FQGNSA. CDR3 in amino acids: CASSRGLAEEGELFF. Here the CDR3 DNA reads TGTGCCAGCAGCCGAGGACTAGCGGAGGAGGGGGAGCTGTTTTTT.

This clonotype appeared many times. The rearrangement uses TRBV7-2 and TRBJ2-2; 7 nucleotides align to TRBD2. Germline loops: CDR1 SGHTA, CDR2 FQGNSA. Trimming removed 5 bases from V and 12 bases from J; junction bases left unmatched: 21. The CDR3 loop spans 17 amino acids. CDR3: CASSPGEGTGRLAQLFF. The CDR3 DNA is TGTGCCAGCAGCCCGGGGGAGGGGACTGGGCGGCTGGCTCAGCTGTTTTTT.

This sequence joins TRBV4-1 and TRBJ2-7; TRBD1 agrees at 7 bases. V was pared by 2 bases and J by 5 bases, with 6 bases of the junction left unmatched. CDR3 length equals 14 residues. Per germline, CDR1 MGHRA and CDR2 YSYEKL. The CDR3 sequence: CASSQISRGNEQYV. CDR3 sequence (DNA): TGCGCCAGCAGCCAAATCTCCAGGGGGAACGAGCAGTACGTC.

The rearrangement joins TRBV6-1 to TRBJ2-5, with D perhaps TRBD1 (6 bases). Trimming shortened V by 6 bases and J by 0 bases, and 8 bases separated the two germline ends. The CDR3 sequence is 13 residues long. CDR1 MNHNS and CDR2 SASEGT come from the germline V gene. In DNA form, the CDR3 reads TGTGCCAGCAGACAGGGCTACCAAGAGACCCAGTACTTC. This sequence encodes CASRQGYQETQYF.

This clonotype was seen repeatedly, ten times or more. The chain recombines TRBV12-3 or TRBV12-4 with TRBJ2-2, with a weak D call TRBD2 (6 bases). The V end was cut by 7 bases, the J end by 1 base, with 13 bases between. The CDR3 totals 15 residues. The CDR3 region has the DNA TGTGCCAGCACCTTAATGGGAGGGAACACCGGGGAGCTGTTTTTT. It encodes CASTLMGGNTGELFF.

At least ten counts were recorded for this clonotype. CDR3: CASSLGSRSQETQYF. CDR3 DNA sequence: TGTGCCAGCAGCTTAGGAAGTCGGAGTCAAGAGACCCAGTACTTC. The chain recombines TRBV7-2 with TRBJ2-5, with D unclear. The CDR3 length is 15 residues. Germline V lookup: CDR1 SGHTA, CDR2 FQGNSA. V lost 1 base to trimming and J lost 2 bases, with 11 bases between them.

In this sample, this clonotype turned up a few times. This chain connects TRBV11-2 to TRBJ1-1; D might be TRBD1 (5 bases). The V end lost 7 bases, the J end lost 3 bases, and 12 bases lay between the germline ends. Germline CDR1 reads SGHAT; CDR2 reads FQNNGV. The CDR3 totals 13 residues. CDR3 nucleotide sequence: TGTGCCAGCACCCAGGGACGGGACACTGAAGCTTTCTTT. This sequence encodes CASTQGRDTEAFF.

The V call is TRBV4-3, the J call TRBJ2-1, with 10 bases that match TRBD2. Germline-derived CDR1 and CDR2 are LGHNA and YSLEER. The CDR3 consists of 15 residues. Trimming took 1 base from V and 12 from J; bases not matched to a gene: 9. CDR3 sequence reads: CASSQGLAGALWQFF. CDR3 bases: TGCGCCAGCAGCCAAGGTCTAGCGGGAGCTTTATGGCAGTTCTTC.

The rearrangement links TRBV11-2 to TRBJ2-1; 15 bases agree with TRBD2. Germline CDR1 and CDR2: SGHAT and FQNNGV. The CDR3 is 17 residues long. J was trimmed by 6 bases and V by 3 bases; bases with no gene match: 6. In nucleotides, the CDR3 is TGTGCCAGCAGCTTGTTCCGGACTAGCGGGAGGGCCAATGAGCAGTTCTTC. Amino acid sequence: CASSLFRTSGRANEQFF. The whole variable domain, filled in from reference TRBV11-2 and TRBJ2-1, reads EAGVAQSPRYKIIEKRQSVAFWCNPISGHATLYWYQQILGQGPKLLIQFQNNGVVDDSQLPKDRFSAERLKGVDSTLKIQPAKLEDSAVYLCASSLFRTSGRANEQFFGPGTRLTVL.